This T cell receptor beta chain was sequenced for a study of CXCR3-negative and CXCR3-positive naive CD8 T cells. Researchers sorted under 350,000 cells of each CD8+ T cell subset in triplicate. Libraries were UMI-labeled 5' RACE TRB cDNA. One entry per CDR3 protein, without DNA, is what TCRdb gives after re-calling the 5' RACE reads. The sample totals 40,000 to 45,000 distinct CDR3 sequences; its top ten clones hold around 1.9%. CDR1 and CDR2 from the germline V gene are SQVTM and ANQGSEA. This CDR3 comprises 15 residues. Source material: naive CXCR3- CD8+ T cells from blood. The subset here: CD45RO-CCR7+CD27+CD95- naive CD8+ T cells lacking CXCR3 (TNR3-). V usage is TRBV29-1 and J usage is TRBJ2-1; TCRdb calls TRBD2, which cannot be checked without DNA. The receptor was isolated from a human donor in good health. Some clones in this sample may be carry-over from other donors' samples. CDR3 loop: CSVSLLGLEDNEQFF.